The clone carrying this TCR beta chain was recorded a few times. What it binds is unknown. This specimen belongs to a study of blood T cells in healthy people across ages. Study background: Through template switching, about one barcoded beta molecule was captured per two T cells, as measured in model experiments. Findings and limits, study-wide: Older individuals had lower TCR beta diversity per million T cells (the decline was roughly linear). Diversity figures based on one million T cells were deemed too low.

V was pared by 2 bases and J by 4 bases, with 15 bases of the junction left unmatched. The CDR3 loop spans 19 amino acids. Germline-derived CDR1 and CDR2 are SGHAT and FQNNGV. The authors ran a second PCR of about 6 to 11 cycles using a sample-barcoded 5' primer and a J-beta primer mix. A template-switch adaptor that had 12 random nucleotides put a tag on each cDNA molecule. TCRdb used MiXCR to reprocess the 5' RACE reads, holding one entry per CDR3 protein. In the table there are hundreds of thousands of distinct CDR3 sequences, approximately 55% of which are singletons. The receptor was derived from a man aged 80 or over in good health. Specimen: blood. The chain couples TRBV11-2 to TRBJ2-1; 9 nucleotides align to TRBD2. CDR3 sequence (DNA): TGTGCCAGCAGCTTAAGCCCGATCCTACTAGCGGGCCGATACAATGAGCAGTTCTTC. It encodes CASSLSPILLAGRYNEQFF.